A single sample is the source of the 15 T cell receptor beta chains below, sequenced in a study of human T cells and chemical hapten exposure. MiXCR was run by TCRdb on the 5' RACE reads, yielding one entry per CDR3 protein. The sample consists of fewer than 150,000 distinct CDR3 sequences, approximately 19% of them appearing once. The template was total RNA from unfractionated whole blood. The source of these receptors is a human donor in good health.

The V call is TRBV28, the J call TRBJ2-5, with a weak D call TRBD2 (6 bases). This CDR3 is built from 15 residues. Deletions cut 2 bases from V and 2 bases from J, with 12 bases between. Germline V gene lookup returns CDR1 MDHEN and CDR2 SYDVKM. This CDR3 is CASSLEGRQQETQYF. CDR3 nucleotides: TGTGCCAGCAGTTTAGAGGGGAGGCAACAAGAGACCCAGTACTTC. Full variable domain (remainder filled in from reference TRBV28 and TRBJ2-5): DVKVTQSSRYLVKRTGEKVFLECVQDMDHENMFWYRQDPGLGLRLIYFSYDVKMKEKGDIPEGYSVSREKKERFSLILESASTNQTSMYLCASSLEGRQQETQYFGPGTRLLVL.

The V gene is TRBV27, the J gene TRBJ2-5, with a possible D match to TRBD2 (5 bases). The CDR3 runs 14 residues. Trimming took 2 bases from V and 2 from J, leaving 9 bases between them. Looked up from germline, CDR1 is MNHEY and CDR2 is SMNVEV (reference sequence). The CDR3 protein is CASSLGRTQETQYF. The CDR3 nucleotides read TGTGCCAGCAGTTTAGGACGGACTCAAGAGACCCAGTACTTC.

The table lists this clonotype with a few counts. DNA of the CDR3: TGCAGCGTTAAGGACTCCGAGCAGTACTTC. The encoded protein is CSVKDSEQYF. The chain recombines TRBV29-1 with TRBJ2-7, with a tentative D call TRBD2 (5 bases). Trimming removed 5 bases at V and 6 bases at J, with 8 bases between. The CDR3 has 10 residues. Germline CDR1 SQVTM, CDR2 ANQGSEA.

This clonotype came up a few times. The CDR3 is CASNFPGKEGYTF. For the CDR3, the DNA is TGTGCCAGCAACTTCCCAGGGAAGGAGGGCTACACCTTC. V usage is TRBV12-3 or TRBV12-4 and J usage is TRBJ1-2; maybe TRBD1 (5 bases). V gave up 7 bases and J gave up 8 bases, with 17 bases separating them. CDR3 length: 13 amino acids.

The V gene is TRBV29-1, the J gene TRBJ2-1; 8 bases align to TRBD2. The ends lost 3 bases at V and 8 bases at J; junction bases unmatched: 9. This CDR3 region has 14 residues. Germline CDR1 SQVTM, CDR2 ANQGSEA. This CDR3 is CSVDASGSLDEQFF. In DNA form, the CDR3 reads TGCAGCGTTGATGCTAGCGGGTCCTTGGATGAGCAGTTCTTC.

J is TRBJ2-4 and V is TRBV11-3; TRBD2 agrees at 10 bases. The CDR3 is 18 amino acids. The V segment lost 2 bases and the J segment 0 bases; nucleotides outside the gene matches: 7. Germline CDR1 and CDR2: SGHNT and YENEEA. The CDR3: CASSLQLAGVLAKNIQYF. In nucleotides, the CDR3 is TGTGCCAGCAGCTTACAGCTAGCGGGGGTACTAGCCAAAAACATTCAGTACTTC.

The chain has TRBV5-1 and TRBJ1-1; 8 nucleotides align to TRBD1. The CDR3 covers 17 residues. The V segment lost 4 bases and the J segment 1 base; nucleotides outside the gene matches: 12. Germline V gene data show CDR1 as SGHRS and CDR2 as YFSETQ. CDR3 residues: CASSQPGQELRNTEAFF. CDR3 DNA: TGCGCCAGCAGCCAGCCGGGACAGGAGCTAAGGAACACTGAAGCTTTCTTT.

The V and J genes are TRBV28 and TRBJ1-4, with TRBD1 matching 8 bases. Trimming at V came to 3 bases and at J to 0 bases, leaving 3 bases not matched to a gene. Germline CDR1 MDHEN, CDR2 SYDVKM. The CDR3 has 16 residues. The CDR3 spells CASSLGQVATNEKLFF. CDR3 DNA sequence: TGTGCCAGCAGTTTGGGACAGGTTGCAACTAATGAAAAACTGTTTTTT.

CDR3 bases: TGTGCCAGCAGCTGGGGACAGCGACTGGGCGGGGAGCTGTTTTTT. Protein: CASSWGQRLGGELFF. The V call is TRBV7-6, the J call TRBJ2-2; 7 nucleotides align to TRBD1. Germline V gene data show CDR1 as SGHVS and CDR2 as FNYEAQ. The V gene end was trimmed by 4 bases and the J gene end by 7 bases; junction bases not matched to a gene: 9. The CDR3 contains 15 residues.

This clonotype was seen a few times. The CDR3 nucleotides are TGTGCCAGCAGCTCCGCCCGTGGGACGATTTTGGTTACGCAGTATTTT. It yields the protein CASSSARGTILVTQYF. The chain uses TRBV7-6 and TRBJ2-3; D possibly matches TRBD1 or TRBD2 (5 bases each). The CDR3 sequence is 16 residues long. CDR1 is SGHVS, CDR2 FNYEAQ, per germline. V lost 4 bases to trimming and J lost 8 bases, with 22 bases between them.

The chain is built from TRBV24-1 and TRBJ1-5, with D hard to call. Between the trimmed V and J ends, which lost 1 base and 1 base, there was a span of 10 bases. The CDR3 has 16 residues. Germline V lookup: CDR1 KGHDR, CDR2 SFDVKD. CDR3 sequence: CATSDFWEESNQPQHF. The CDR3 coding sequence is TGTGCCACCAGTGATTTTTGGGAAGAGAGCAATCAGCCCCAGCATTTT.

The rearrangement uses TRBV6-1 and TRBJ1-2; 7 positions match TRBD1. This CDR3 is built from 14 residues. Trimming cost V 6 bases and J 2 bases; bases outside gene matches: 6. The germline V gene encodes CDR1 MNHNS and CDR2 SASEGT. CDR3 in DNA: TGTGCCAGCAGCCCGACAGGGCGAAACTATGGCTACACCTTC. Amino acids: CASSPTGRNYGYTF.

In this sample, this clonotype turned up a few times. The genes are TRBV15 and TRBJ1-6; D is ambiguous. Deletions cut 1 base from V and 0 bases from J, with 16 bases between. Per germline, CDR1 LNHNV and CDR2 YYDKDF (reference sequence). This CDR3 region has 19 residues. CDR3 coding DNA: TGTGCCACCAGCAGAGGAGGACGGACGGGGAGCTCCTATAATTCACCCCTCCACTTT. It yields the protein CATSRGGRTGSSYNSPLHF.

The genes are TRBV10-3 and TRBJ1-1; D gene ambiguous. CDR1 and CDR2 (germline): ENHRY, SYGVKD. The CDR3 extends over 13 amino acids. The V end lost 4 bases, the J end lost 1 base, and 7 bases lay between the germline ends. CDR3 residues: CAISVEPNTEAFF. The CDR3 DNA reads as TGTGCCATCAGTGTTGAACCGAACACTGAAGCTTTCTTT.

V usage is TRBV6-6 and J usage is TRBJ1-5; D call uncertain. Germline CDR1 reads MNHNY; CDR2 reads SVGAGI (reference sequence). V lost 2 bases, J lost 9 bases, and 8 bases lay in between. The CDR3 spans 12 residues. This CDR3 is CASSYQVGPQHF. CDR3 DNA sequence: TGTGCCAGCAGTTACCAGGTCGGGCCCCAGCATTTT.